The 24 T cell receptor beta chains listed next were all sequenced from one sample in a study of cytomegalovirus exposure and HLA in healthy donors. PCR employed 60 Vbeta and 13 Jbeta primers. The assay was immunoSEQ multiplex PCR, and TCRdb's table has in-frame clones only and misses some. This table holds a few hundred thousand clones, about 90% found once. The specimen sequenced was PBMCs. The receptors here all came from a girl aged 2 to 10 in good health and CMV-seronegative.

This chain links TRBV14 with TRBJ2-7, with a possible D match to TRBD1 (6 bases). CDR3 size: 13 residues. The V gene lost 3 bases and the J gene lost 6 bases, with 12 bases spanning the gap. Germline V gives CDR1 SGHDN, CDR2 FVKESK. The CDR3 region is CASSQARTAEQYF. The CDR3 region has the DNA TGTGCCAGCAGCCAGGCAAGGACAGCCGAGCAGTACTTC.

The genes are TRBV27 and TRBJ2-7, with TRBD1 identical over 9 bases. This CDR3 is built from 15 residues. Unmatched junction bases numbered 11, after V lost 6 bases and J lost 5 bases. Germline V CDR1 and CDR2: MNHEY, SMNVEV (reference sequence). CDR3 region: CASRPVQGAQDEQYF. The CDR3 DNA is TGTGCCAGCAGACCGGTACAGGGGGCGCAGGACGAGCAGTACTTC.

V usage is TRBV29-1 and J usage is TRBJ1-3, with TRBD1 as a possible D gene (6 bases). Trimming cost V 4 bases and J 0 bases, with 16 bases left between them. The CDR3 covers 16 residues. Germline V gene sequence: CDR1 SQVTM, CDR2 ANQGSEA. DNA for the CDR3: TGCAGCGTTGTGGGACGGACAGTTCACTCTGGAAACACCATATATTTT. The encoded protein is CSVVGRTVHSGNTIYF.

The genes are TRBV28 and TRBJ1-1; weak D call: TRBD1 (5 bases). The V gene lost 3 bases and the J gene lost 2 bases, with 10 bases spanning the gap. Germline CDR1 reads MDHEN; CDR2 reads SYDVKM. The CDR3 is 14 residues long. This chain's CDR3 is CASSFGGGNTEAFF. Here the CDR3 DNA reads TGTGCCAGCAGTTTCGGGGGGGGAAACACTGAAGCTTTCTTT.

The genes are TRBV25-1 and TRBJ2-7; 7 nucleotides align to TRBD1. V lost 3 bases to trimming and J lost 0 bases; unmatched junction nucleotides: 2. This CDR3 is 14 amino acids long. Germline CDR1 and CDR2: MGHDK and SYGVNS. The CDR3 sequence is CASSERGPSYEQYF. Here the CDR3 DNA reads TGTGCCAGCAGTGAGAGGGGGCCCTCCTACGAGCAGTACTTC.

There are a few counts of this clone. The chain joins TRBV15 to TRBJ1-4, with unresolved D. This CDR3 region has 12 residues. Trimming shortened V by 1 base and J by 6 bases, and 3 bases separated the two germline ends. The germline V gene has CDR1 LNHNV and CDR2 YYDKDF (reference sequence). The chain's CDR3 is CATSRVDEKLFF. For the CDR3, the DNA is TGTGCCACCAGCAGAGTCGATGAAAAACTGTTTTTT. Full variable domain (outside the CDR3, taken from reference TRBV15 and TRBJ1-4): DAMVIQNPRYQVTQFGKPVTLSCSQTLNHNVMYWYQQKSSQAPKLLFHYYDKDFNNEADTPDNFQSRRPNTSFCFLDIRSPGLGDTAMYLCATSRVDEKLFFGSGTQLSVL.

The chain couples TRBV15 to TRBJ2-7, with unresolved D. Germline V gene sequence: CDR1 LNHNV, CDR2 YYDKDF (reference sequence). The V and J ends lost 0 bases and 5 bases respectively, with 17 bases between them. There are 16 residues in the CDR3. The CDR3 protein is CATSRDFATVWDEQYF. DNA for the CDR3: TGTGCCACCAGCAGAGACTTCGCCACAGTGTGGGACGAGCAGTACTTC.

The gene calls are TRBV13 and TRBJ2-1; TRBD1 matches 7 bases. The germline CDR1 and CDR2 sequences are PRHDT and FYEKMQ (reference sequence). The CDR3 loop spans 15 amino acids. J lost 6 bases, V lost 4 bases, and 9 bases had no gene match. CDR3 nucleotides: TGTGCCAGCAGCTCCGGGACAGAGATTACCAATGAGCAGTTCTTC. Translated: CASSSGTEITNEQFF.

The rearrangement joins TRBV10-3 to TRBJ2-1, with 15 bases that match TRBD2. This CDR3 is built from 16 residues. The trim removed 4 bases at V and 7 bases at J, leaving 5 bases unmatched. The germline V gene encodes CDR1 ENHRY and CDR2 SYGVKD. CDR3 DNA sequence: TGTGCCATCAGTGCGGCAGGACTAGCGGGAGGGAATGAGCAGTTCTTC. This encodes CAISAAGLAGGNEQFF.

The V gene is TRBV19, the J gene TRBJ2-1; 11 nucleotides line up with TRBD1. This CDR3 comprises 13 residues. CDR1 and CDR2 from the germline V gene are LNHDA and SQIVND (reference sequence). The V gene end was trimmed by 5 bases and the J gene end by 8 bases; junction bases not matched to a gene: 2. The CDR3 DNA follows: TGTGCCAGTAGTTGGGACAGGGGGGATGAGCAGTTCTTC. Amino acid sequence: CASSWDRGDEQFF.

This clone was observed a handful of times. The chain is built from TRBV10-2 and TRBJ2-1; maybe TRBD1 (6 bases). V was trimmed by 4 bases and J by 0 bases, leaving 10 bases between them. Germline CDR1 WSHSY, CDR2 SAAADI. The CDR3 extends over 15 amino acids. The CDR3 DNA is TGCGCCAGCAGTGTTTGGACAGTCTCCTACAATGAGCAGTTCTTC. This encodes CASSVWTVSYNEQFF.

This clone was observed a single time. The chain combines TRBV5-8 with TRBJ1-5, with unresolved D. Per the germline V gene, CDR1 is SGHTS and CDR2 is YDEGEE. Trimming removed 4 bases at V and 0 bases at J, with 14 bases between. The CDR3 contains 16 residues. The DNA of the CDR3 is TGTGCCAGCAGCCCCAACCGGGGAGGTAGCAATCAGCCCCAGCATTTT. Amino acid sequence: CASSPNRGGSNQPQHF.

The chain combines TRBV9 with TRBJ1-4, with D hard to call. The V gene's germline CDR1 is SGDLS and CDR2 YYNGEE. The CDR3 contains 11 residues. Trimming removed 4 bases from V and 6 bases from J, with 4 bases in between. In nucleotides, the CDR3 is TGTGCCAGCAGCCGTGATGAAAAACTGTTTTTT. It translates to CASSRDEKLFF.

The chain joins TRBV11-2 to TRBJ2-5, with 7 nucleotides matching TRBD2. Germline-derived CDR1 and CDR2 are SGHAT and FQNNGV. The CDR3 is 11 residues long. Trimming removed 6 bases from V and 9 bases from J; junction bases left unmatched: 4. CDR3 residues: CASRWGGAQYF. The CDR3 DNA sequence: TGTGCCAGCAGATGGGGGGGGGCCCAGTACTTC.

This sequence joins TRBV7-6 and TRBJ2-7; 9 nucleotides match TRBD1. V gave up 7 bases and J gave up 4 bases; unmatched junction bases: 5. The CDR3 is 13 residues long. Germline V CDR1 and CDR2: SGHVS, FNYEAQ. CDR3 coding DNA: TGTGCCAGCACCCTCGGGACAGGGTACGAGCAGTACTTC. Its translation is CASTLGTGYEQYF.

The chain recombines TRBV4-1 with TRBJ1-1; 7 nucleotides agree with TRBD1. V was clipped by 3 bases and J by 4 bases; unmatched bases: 11. Germline V gene data show CDR1 as MGHRA and CDR2 as YSYEKL. This CDR3 spans 16 amino acids. The CDR3 bases are TGCGCCAGCAGCCATCCCCGGGACAGCCCCCGCACTGAAGCTTTCTTT. Translating gives CASSHPRDSPRTEAFF.

V usage is TRBV7-3 and J usage is TRBJ2-3; D is unclear. This CDR3 spans 16 amino acids. Trimming pared 2 bases from V and 1 base from J, leaving 13 bases between. Per the germline V gene, CDR1 is SGHTA and CDR2 is FQGTGA. The CDR3 DNA follows: TGTGCCAGCAGCTTAGCTGGGCCGAGAGGCACAGATACGCAGTATTTT. Amino acids: CASSLAGPRGTDTQYF.

V is TRBV6-5 and J is TRBJ1-3, with D possibly matching TRBD1 (5 bases). With 6 bases removed from V and 4 bases from J, the gap between germline ends came to 16 bases. Germline-derived CDR1 and CDR2 are MNHEY and SVGAGI. The CDR3 runs to 15 residues. In DNA form, the CDR3 reads TGTGCCAGCAGCCGACTAGGGACCGACGGAAACACCATATATTTT. Its protein is CASSRLGTDGNTIYF.

The chain uses TRBV7-2 and TRBJ1-1; perhaps TRBD1 as D (5 bases). Trimming pared 0 bases from V and 8 bases from J, leaving 10 bases between. The CDR3 spans 13 residues. CDR1 is SGHTA, CDR2 FQGNSA, per germline. CDR3 in DNA: TGTGCCAGCAGCTTAGCGCGGGGGACCGAAGCTTTCTTT. Translated, it gives CASSLARGTEAFF.

The CDR3 protein is CASSLAQGAYEQYF. For the CDR3, the DNA is TGCGCCAGCAGCTTGGCACAGGGGGCCTACGAGCAGTACTTC. This chain connects TRBV5-1 to TRBJ2-7; 8 bases are shared with TRBD1. The CDR3 spans 14 residues. In germline, CDR1 is SGHRS, CDR2 YFSETQ. The V segment lost 0 bases and the J segment 2 bases; nucleotides outside the gene matches: 1.

The chain joins TRBV18 to TRBJ1-2; D unclear. V was pared by 0 bases and J by 2 bases, with 7 bases between. The germline CDR1 and CDR2 sequences are KGHSH and LQKENI. The CDR3 extends over 14 amino acids. The CDR3 reads CASSPPSGNYGYTF. In DNA form, the CDR3 reads TGTGCCAGCTCACCACCTTCCGGGAACTATGGCTACACCTTC.

V gene TRBV6-5 combines with J gene TRBJ1-1; no firm D call. Trimming left V 5 bases short and J 4 bases short, with 8 bases between. Germline V gene sequence: CDR1 MNHEY, CDR2 SVGAGI. This CDR3 has 12 residues. CDR3 amino acids: CASSGPGTEAFF. In DNA form, the CDR3 reads TGTGCCAGCAGTGGTCCCGGCACTGAAGCTTTCTTT.

The chain couples TRBV6-6 to TRBJ2-5, with D unresolved. V was trimmed by 4 bases and J by 0 bases, leaving 6 bases between them. The germline CDR1 and CDR2 sequences are MNHNY and SVGAGI (reference sequence). This CDR3 is built from 13 residues. Written as DNA, the CDR3 is TGTGCCAGCAGTTCCCCGTACCAAGAGACCCAGTACTTC. Its translation is CASSSPYQETQYF.

This clone showed up just once. The CDR3 region has the DNA TGTGCCAGCAGCTTAGTACTAGCGGGTACAGATACGCAGTATTTT. Its translation is CASSLVLAGTDTQYF. The chain is built from TRBV7-8 and TRBJ2-3; 9 bases map to TRBD2. Germline V gene data show CDR1 as SGHVS and CDR2 as FQNEAQ. The junction had 2 bases not matched to a gene; V was cut back by 1 base and J by 3 bases. This CDR3 is 15 amino acids long.